These 14 T cell receptor beta chains were sequenced from one sample in a study of blood T cell repertoires in COVID-19. Assay used: immunoSEQ multiplex PCR; TCRdb lists only in-frame clones, some missing. This table holds more than 85,000 clones, about four fifths found once. Sample: peripheral blood. These receptors were obtained from a man older than 75 with acute or convalescent COVID-19.

This clone was seen a few times. V is TRBV29-1 and J is TRBJ2-2; D is undetermined. CDR1 and CDR2 (germline): SQVTM, ANQGSEA. The ends were cut back, 4 bases at V and 4 bases at J, with 7 bases in the middle. This CDR3 spans 12 amino acids. Here the CDR3 reads CSVVVFTGELFF. The CDR3 DNA is TGCAGCGTTGTAGTGTTCACCGGGGAGCTGTTTTTT.

This chain joins TRBV10-3 and TRBJ2-1, with 8 bases that match TRBD2. Unmatched junction bases numbered 15, after V lost 10 bases and J lost 13 bases. The germline V gene encodes CDR1 ENHRY and CDR2 SYGVKD. The CDR3 is 13 amino acids. The DNA of the CDR3 is TGTGCCACCACTGAACGAGAAGCGGGGGATCAGTTCTTC. Its translation is CATTEREAGDQFF.

CDR3 residues: CSAREGGGYTF. In DNA, the CDR3 is TGCAGTGCTAGAGAAGGCGGTGGCTACACCTTC. This chain joins TRBV20-1 and TRBJ1-2, with no clear D. The CDR3 is 11 amino acids. Trimming cost V 0 bases and J 7 bases, with 6 bases left between them. Germline assignment: CDR1 DFQATT and CDR2 SNEGSKA (reference sequence).

This chain uses TRBV28 with TRBJ2-3, with TRBD2 matching over 10 bases. Germline V gene data show CDR1 as MDHEN and CDR2 as SYDVKM. The CDR3 sequence is 15 residues long. The trim removed 6 bases at V and 2 bases at J, leaving 5 bases unmatched. CDR3 region: CASRQRGGLTDTQYF. CDR3 coding DNA: TGTGCCAGCAGGCAGCGGGGGGGCCTCACAGATACGCAGTATTTT. Combining the CDR3 with reference TRBV28 and TRBJ2-3 gives the whole variable domain DVKVTQSSRYLVKRTGEKVFLECVQDMDHENMFWYRQDPGLGLRLIYFSYDVKMKEKGDIPEGYSVSREKKERFSLILESASTNQTSMYLCASRQRGGLTDTQYFGPGTRLTVL.

The chain combines TRBV5-1 with TRBJ2-2; 7 bases map to TRBD1. The CDR3 covers 16 residues. The germline V gene encodes CDR1 SGHRS and CDR2 YFSETQ. After removal of 1 base from V and 4 bases from J, the junction contained 7 bases not matched to a gene. The CDR3 DNA follows: TGCGCCAGCAGCTTGACGGTACAGGGGACCACCGGGGAGCTGTTTTTT. Translating it yields CASSLTVQGTTGELFF.

The chain links TRBV28 to TRBJ1-5, with D perhaps TRBD1 (5 bases). Deletions cut 6 bases from V and 1 base from J, with 13 bases between. This CDR3 has 15 amino acids. Looked up from germline, CDR1 is MDHEN and CDR2 is SYDVKM. CDR3: CASRYPGLSNQPQHF. The DNA for the CDR3 is TGTGCCAGCAGATACCCGGGACTGAGCAATCAGCCCCAGCATTTT. The complete variable domain, with remaining parts taken from reference TRBV28 and TRBJ1-5, reads DVKVTQSSRYLVKRTGEKVFLECVQDMDHENMFWYRQDPGLGLRLIYFSYDVKMKEKGDIPEGYSVSREKKERFSLILESASTNQTSMYLCASRYPGLSNQPQHFGDGTRLSIL.

The chain combines TRBV19 with TRBJ1-5; unclear D gene. The V gene lost 7 bases and the J gene lost 3 bases, with 13 bases spanning the gap. Germline CDR1 LNHDA, CDR2 SQIVND (reference sequence). The CDR3 consists of 14 residues. CDR3 in DNA: TGTGCCAGTAACCTAGGACTGATCAATCAGCCCCAGCATTTT. This encodes CASNLGLINQPQHF.

About this clone itself: The identical CDR3 is also encoded by other nucleotide sequences in the sample. This sequence joins TRBV18 and TRBJ1-1; D is unresolved. V was trimmed by 6 bases and J by 1 base, leaving 9 bases between them. Germline-derived CDR1 and CDR2 are KGHSH and LQKENI. This CDR3 contains 13 residues. The CDR3 region is CASSPGPNTEAFF. The CDR3 DNA is TGTGCCAGCTCCCCCGGTCCGAACACTGAAGCTTTCTTT.

The genes are TRBV28 and TRBJ2-1, with D hard to call. Trimming cost V 3 bases and J 6 bases, with 12 bases left between them. The CDR3 sequence is 14 residues long. Germline V lookup: CDR1 MDHEN, CDR2 SYDVKM. The chain's CDR3 is CASSFQVIGNEQFF. CDR3 sequence (DNA): TGTGCCAGCAGTTTTCAGGTAATAGGCAATGAGCAGTTCTTC.

There are a few counts of this clone. CDR3 amino acids: CASSLQHRSTDTQYF. Written as DNA, the CDR3 is TGTGCCAGCAGCTTACAACACCGTAGCACAGATACGCAGTATTTT. This chain connects TRBV11-2 to TRBJ2-3; D is unclear. The CDR3 runs 15 residues. Trimming removed 2 bases from V and 0 bases from J, with 9 bases in between. Germline CDR1 reads SGHAT; CDR2 reads FQNNGV.

The chain carries TRBV9 and TRBJ1-3; the match to TRBD1 covers 12 bases. The germline gives CDR1 SGDLS, CDR2 YYNGEE. V lost 2 bases, J lost 6 bases, and 3 bases stayed unmatched. CDR3 length: 15 amino acids. In nucleotides, the CDR3 is TGTGCCAGCAGCGTCTCGGGACAGGGGGCAAACACCATATATTTT. This sequence encodes CASSVSGQGANTIYF.

This chain joins TRBV20-1 and TRBJ2-1, with unresolved D. Trimming took off 6 bases at V and 9 bases at J, with 9 bases between the two ends. Germline-derived CDR1 and CDR2 are DFQATT and SNEGSKA (reference sequence). CDR3 length: 10 amino acids. CDR3 loop: CSAVRGEQFF. The CDR3 DNA follows: TGCAGTGCCGTCCGAGGTGAGCAGTTCTTC.

The chain combines TRBV7-2 with TRBJ2-3; D is ambiguous. There are 12 residues in the CDR3. The ends were cut back, 2 bases at V and 6 bases at J, with 6 bases in the middle. Germline lookup yields CDR1 SGHTA and CDR2 FQGNSA. CDR3 bases: TGTGCCAGCAGCTTAAGGCGGGATACGCAGTATTTT. Translated, it gives CASSLRRDTQYF.

This chain uses TRBV10-3 with TRBJ2-5, with D possibly matching TRBD1 (5 bases). The ends were cut back, 0 bases at V and 2 bases at J, with 10 bases in the middle. CDR1 and CDR2 from the germline V gene are ENHRY and SYGVKD. The CDR3 runs 15 residues. CDR3 loop: CAISESMAGQETQYF. The CDR3 bases are TGTGCCATCAGTGAGTCGATGGCAGGGCAAGAGACCCAGTACTTC.